This TCR beta chain was identified during a study of blood T cell repertoires in COVID-19 (dated by TCRdb to 2018 to 2020). Regarding the study in general: The collaborator samples originated in the United States, Italy and Spain and spanned the acute and convalescent phases of COVID-19. The samples were drawn from the first 160 participants of the ongoing ImmuneRACE study and from some 1,300 subjects provided by 6 global collaborators. The material from the prospective study consisted of cDNA or gDNA derived from T cells, B-cell-depleted T cells, or PBMCs. The dataset comprised deeply sampled blood TCRbeta repertoires from subjects exposed to, actively infected with, or recovered from COVID-19. Where available, HLA class I and class II types were taken from metadata supplied by the sample provider and were not determined by assay-based typing. The sample metadata nearly always contained a de-identified subject ID, COVID-19 status, age in years and sex. The repertoires were released in a freely available public database intended as a resource for research on the immune response to SARS-CoV-2.

One collaborating source in Seattle enrolled patients during active infection and followed them longitudinally through the course of disease. Each collaborating institution followed its own protocols to collect whole blood in K2EDTA tubes. Collaborator samples were shipped for TCRbeta analysis as frozen whole blood, isolated PBMCs, or DNA extracted from either sample type. V and J are truncated by 3 bases and 4 bases respectively, leaving an intervening sequence of 9 bases. Looking up the germline V gene yields CDR1 MGHDK and CDR2 SYGVNS. The CDR3 covers 13 residues, taking in both the cysteine and the phenylalanine. Only CDR3 DNA is held: 39 bases, read in frame from base 1. Remarks on this clone: There is no known antigen for this receptor. No base-level quality is on record; no much larger clone is a single base apart.

Paper-wide results and their limitations: Clinical and demographic metadata were provided uncurated, with the amount varying by source and participant.

The immunoSEQ Assay, a bias-controlled multiplex PCR, was used to amplify TCRbeta CDR3 regions from genomic DNA. The paper's processing steps were these. Nucleated cell counts per sample were estimated from amplification of reference gene primers within the assay. To quantify the absolute abundance of each unique TCRbeta CDR3 rearrangement, sequence reads were collapsed and filtered. Productive Simpson clonality was computed per sample as the square root of Simpson's diversity index over productive rearrangements. TCRdb took over this immuneACCESS table, retaining in-frame rearrangements with V and J assigned. Such tables are incomplete; in checked studies, under half of the missing clones stem from an unresolved V gene, and the remainder is unexplained. Clone size and the V and J calls come from that table; the DNA yielded D and trimming. The table for this sample lists about 300,000 clones; roughly 89% of them were counted only once. The top ten clonotypes cover 1.8% of the sample.

The chain joins TRBV25-1 to TRBJ1-1; TRBD1 is a possible D gene, resting on 6 matching bases. The sequenced sample was peripheral blood. The receptor comes from a woman between 25 and 40 years old with COVID-19, enrolled during active disease. For the CDR3, the sequence is CASSDRDTTEAFF. The bases read TGTGCCAGCAGTGACCGGGACACCACTGAAGCTTTCTTT.